This TCR beta chain comes out of a study of T cell repertoires in cytomegalovirus infection. In TCRdb, the reads were re-called with MiXCR into one record per CDR3 protein. The data show more than 500,000 distinct CDR3 sequences, approximately 16% seen once. Germline V gene data show CDR1 as MNHEY and CDR2 as SVGAGI. Trimming removed 2 bases at V and 0 bases at J, with 10 bases between. This CDR3 has 15 amino acids. This clonotype was counted a few times. Input material: CD8+ T cells from PBMCs. The chain carries TRBV6-5 and TRBJ1-1, with D perhaps matching TRBD1 (6 bases). The receptor comes from a human donor in good health (CMV status not recorded). Some clones in this sample may be carry-over from other donors' samples. The CDR3 sequence: CASSYREGVNTEAFF. The CDR3 DNA is TGTGCCAGCAGTTACCGTGAGGGGGTGAACACTGAAGCTTTCTTT.